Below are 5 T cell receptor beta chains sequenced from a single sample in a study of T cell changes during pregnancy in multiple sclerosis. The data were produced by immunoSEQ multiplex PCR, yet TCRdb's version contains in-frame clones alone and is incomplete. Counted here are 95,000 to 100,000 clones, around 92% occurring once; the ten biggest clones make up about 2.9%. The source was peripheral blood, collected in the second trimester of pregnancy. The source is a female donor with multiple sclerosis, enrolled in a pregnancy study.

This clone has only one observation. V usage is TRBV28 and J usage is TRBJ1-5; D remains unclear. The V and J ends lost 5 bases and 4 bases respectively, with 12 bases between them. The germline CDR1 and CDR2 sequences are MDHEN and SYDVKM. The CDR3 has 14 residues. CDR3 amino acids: CASSKAAGNQPQHF. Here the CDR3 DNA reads TGTGCCAGCAGTAAGGCCGCGGGGAATCAGCCCCAGCATTTT.

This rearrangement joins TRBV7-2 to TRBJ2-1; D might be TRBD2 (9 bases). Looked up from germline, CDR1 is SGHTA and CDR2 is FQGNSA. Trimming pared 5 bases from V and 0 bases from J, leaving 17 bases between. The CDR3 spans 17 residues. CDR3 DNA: TGTGCCAGCAGCCCAGGGGGCGGGAGGGCCTCCTACAATGAGCAGTTCTTC. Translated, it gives CASSPGGGRASYNEQFF.

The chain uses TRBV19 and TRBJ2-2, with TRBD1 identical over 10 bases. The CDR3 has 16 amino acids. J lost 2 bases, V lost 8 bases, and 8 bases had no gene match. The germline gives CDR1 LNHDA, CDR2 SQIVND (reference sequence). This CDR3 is CASLDRDRGNTGELFF. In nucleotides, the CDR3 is TGTGCCAGTCTCGACCGGGACAGGGGCAACACCGGGGAGCTGTTTTTT.

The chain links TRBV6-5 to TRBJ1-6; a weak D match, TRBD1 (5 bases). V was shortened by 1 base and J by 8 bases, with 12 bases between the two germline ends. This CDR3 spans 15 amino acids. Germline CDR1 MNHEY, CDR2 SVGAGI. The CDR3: CASSYLTEIDSPLHF. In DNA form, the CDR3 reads TGTGCCAGCAGTTACTTGACAGAGATCGATTCACCCCTCCACTTT.

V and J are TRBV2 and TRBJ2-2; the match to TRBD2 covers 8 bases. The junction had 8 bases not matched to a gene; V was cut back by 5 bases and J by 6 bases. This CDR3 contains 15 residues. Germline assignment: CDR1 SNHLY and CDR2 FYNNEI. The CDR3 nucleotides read TGTGCCAGCAGTCTATTAGCGGGAAATGCCGGGGAGCTGTTTTTT. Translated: CASSLLAGNAGELFF.